Presented here are 23 T cell receptor beta chains from one specimen sequenced in a study of long-term antiretroviral therapy in people with HIV. Survey-level immunoSEQ v3.0 assays were run. Generated by immunoSEQ multiplex PCR, the TCRdb table keeps only in-frame clones and is missing some. The data hold approximately 47,000 clones, with about 88% observed a single time. The source material was unsorted PBMCs, sampled 0.8 years after starting antiretroviral therapy. The receptors were sampled from a woman aged 18 to 35 with HIV.

The chain joins TRBV6-5 to TRBJ1-1; D is perhaps TRBD1 (6 bases). The CDR3 spans 13 residues. From germline, CDR1 is MNHEY and CDR2 SVGAGI. The germline V and J ends were trimmed by 1 base and 11 bases, with 14 bases remaining between them. Here the CDR3 DNA reads TGTGCCAGCAGTTACTTCAGGGGTCAATGGGCTTTCTTT. It encodes CASSYFRGQWAFF.

In nucleotides, the CDR3 is TGTGCCAGTACCGACCTTAATGTGTTCACTGAAGCTTTCTTT. Translation: CASTDLNVFTEAFF. The chain employs TRBV19 and TRBJ1-1; D gene uncertain. Germline CDR1 LNHDA, CDR2 SQIVND (reference sequence). Trimming cost V 7 bases and J 4 bases, with 16 bases left between them. CDR3 size: 14 residues.

In this sample, this clone turned up once. The chain has TRBV11-3 and TRBJ2-7; D gene unclear. CDR1 and CDR2 (germline): SGHNT, YENEEA. CDR3 length equals 11 residues. Trimming shortened V by 2 bases and J by 5 bases, and 4 bases separated the two germline ends. CDR3 loop: CASSLTHEQYF. DNA for the CDR3: TGTGCCAGCAGCTTAACGCACGAGCAGTACTTC.

V is TRBV28 and J is TRBJ2-7; 7 bases fit TRBD2. Germline CDR1 and CDR2: MDHEN and SYDVKM. This CDR3 is 16 amino acids long. V trimming: 1 base; J trimming: 0 bases; junction bases outside the gene matches: 6. Here the CDR3 reads CASSLSPGGSSYEQYF. DNA for the CDR3: TGTGCCAGCAGTTTATCCCCGGGAGGCTCCTCCTACGAGCAGTACTTC.

The genes are TRBV28 and TRBJ2-7; D call uncertain. Germline lookup yields CDR1 MDHEN and CDR2 SYDVKM. This CDR3 is built from 14 residues. V gave up 3 bases and J gave up 0 bases, with 9 bases separating them. CDR3 nucleotide sequence: TGTGCCAGCAGTTTCGGTGGTAGCTCCTACGAGCAGTACTTC. It is translated as CASSFGGSSYEQYF.

This rearrangement joins TRBV6-1 to TRBJ1-5; no firm D call. The CDR3 length is 13 residues. V lost 4 bases and J 4 bases, leaving 8 bases between the germline ends. Germline lookup yields CDR1 MNHNS and CDR2 SASEGT. The CDR3 spells CASSGSWNQPQHF. The CDR3 nucleotides read TGTGCCAGCAGTGGGAGCTGGAATCAGCCCCAGCATTTT.

The V and J genes are TRBV6-4 and TRBJ1-1; tentatively, D is TRBD1 (6 bases). Deletions cut 5 bases from V and 0 bases from J, with 16 bases between. Germline loops: CDR1 MRHNA, CDR2 SNTAGT. The CDR3 has 16 amino acids. CDR3 bases: TGTGCCAGCAGTCGGCAGGGGCGCCCCATGAACACTGAAGCTTTCTTT. Amino acid sequence: CASSRQGRPMNTEAFF.

The chain combines TRBV11-3 with TRBJ2-2; possibly TRBD2 for D (6 bases). The CDR3 totals 15 residues. Trimming stripped 7 bases from V and 2 bases from J, with 14 bases between. CDR1 and CDR2 from the germline V gene are SGHNT and YENEEA. Here the CDR3 reads CASTSGTYNTGELFF. Written as DNA, the CDR3 is TGTGCCAGCACCTCCGGGACTTACAACACCGGGGAGCTGTTTTTT.

V is TRBV4-3 and J is TRBJ1-2; TRBD1 is a possible D gene (5 bases). The germline V gene encodes CDR1 LGHNA and CDR2 YSLEER. The CDR3 spans 16 residues. V shed 0 bases and J shed 0 bases, with 11 bases lying between them. CDR3 bases: TGCGCCAGCAGCCAAGATCGGGGCCGATCTAACTATGGCTACACCTTC. Translated, it gives CASSQDRGRSNYGYTF.

This chain connects TRBV11-2 to TRBJ1-2; the match to TRBD1 covers 8 bases. The CDR3 totals 15 residues. Germline assignment: CDR1 SGHAT and CDR2 FQNNGV. After removal of 1 base from V and 3 bases from J, the junction contained 4 bases not matched to a gene. The CDR3 DNA is TGTGCCAGCAGCTTAGGCGCAGGGGGCCACTATGGCTACACCTTC. This sequence encodes CASSLGAGGHYGYTF. Complete variable domain (other parts from reference TRBV11-2 and TRBJ1-2): EAGVAQSPRYKIIEKRQSVAFWCNPISGHATLYWYQQILGQGPKLLIQFQNNGVVDDSQLPKDRFSAERLKGVDSTLKIQPAKLEDSAVYLCASSLGAGGHYGYTFGSGTRLTVV.

This clone was seen only once. The chain combines TRBV18 with TRBJ2-7; TRBD2 matches 14 bases. The V and J ends lost 4 bases and 5 bases, in that order; junction bases with no gene match: 7. Germline values: CDR1 KGHSH, CDR2 LQKENI. The CDR3 is 16 amino acids. The CDR3: CASSLLPGLAGDEQYF. In nucleotides, the CDR3 is TGTGCCAGCTCACTACTCCCGGGACTAGCGGGAGACGAGCAGTACTTC.

The chain uses TRBV10-3 and TRBJ2-1; D not certain. The CDR3 has 15 residues. CDR1 ENHRY and CDR2 SYGVKD come from the germline V gene. Trimming took 0 bases from V and 6 from J, leaving 12 bases between them. CDR3 in DNA: TGTGCCATCAGTGAGTCAATAGCCCCTTTCAATGAGCAGTTCTTC. Its protein product is CAISESIAPFNEQFF.

The rearrangement joins TRBV6-1 to TRBJ1-2, with unresolved D. Per germline, CDR1 MNHNS and CDR2 SASEGT. Trimming cost V 6 bases and J 7 bases, with 15 bases left between them. This CDR3 has 13 residues. This CDR3 reads CASSATVLSGYTF. The CDR3 region has the DNA TGTGCCAGCAGCGCTACAGTATTGAGTGGCTACACCTTC.

V gene TRBV7-8 combines with J gene TRBJ1-5; unclear D gene. CDR3 length: 15 residues. Germline V CDR1 and CDR2: SGHVS, FQNEAQ. V lost 1 base and J lost 11, with 18 bases in between. The CDR3 DNA sequence: TGTGCCAGCAGCTTAGGGTTAGGCCGGCGTGTAGCCCAGCATTTT. Its protein is CASSLGLGRRVAQHF.

This chain uses TRBV7-8 with TRBJ2-3; D unresolved. The CDR3 totals 14 residues. The germline V gene encodes CDR1 SGHVS and CDR2 FQNEAQ. Trimming shortened V by 5 bases and J by 0 bases, and 9 bases separated the two germline ends. Here the CDR3 DNA reads TGTGCCAGCAGCCTCCTAACAAGCACAGATACGCAGTATTTT. This encodes CASSLLTSTDTQYF. The full variable domain, its missing parts supplied by reference TRBV7-8 and TRBJ2-3, is GAGVSQSPRYKVAKRGQDVALRCDPISGHVSLFWYQQALGQGPEFLTYFQNEAQLDKSGLPSDRFFAERPEGSVSTLKIQRTQQEDSAVYLCASSLLTSTDTQYFGPGTRLTVL.

In this sample, this clone turned up once. V usage is TRBV15 and J usage is TRBJ2-3, with D uncertain. Germline CDR1 and CDR2: LNHNV and YYDKDF (reference sequence). Between the trimmed V and J ends, which lost 1 base and 6 bases, there was a span of 11 bases. The CDR3 consists of 14 residues. CDR3 nucleotides: TGTGCCACCAGCAGAGTTTCTGAAGGGGATACGCAGTATTTT. As protein: CATSRVSEGDTQYF. Complete variable domain (other parts from reference TRBV15 and TRBJ2-3): DAMVIQNPRYQVTQFGKPVTLSCSQTLNHNVMYWYQQKSSQAPKLLFHYYDKDFNNEADTPDNFQSRRPNTSFCFLDIRSPGLGDTAMYLCATSRVSEGDTQYFGPGTRLTVL.

The table lists this clone with a count of one. The chain recombines TRBV29-1 with TRBJ2-5, with a tentative D call TRBD1 (6 bases). CDR3 length: 13 residues. The germline CDR1 and CDR2 sequences are SQVTM and ANQGSEA. V was clipped by 7 bases and J by 5 bases, with 17 bases between them. CDR3 residues: CSGSQARGETQYF. DNA for the CDR3: TGCAGCGGGAGCCAGGCCAGGGGCGAGACCCAGTACTTC.

This chain connects TRBV28 to TRBJ1-5; no definite D call. V lost 4 bases, J lost 1 base, and 8 bases lay in between. The germline V gene has CDR1 MDHEN and CDR2 SYDVKM. This CDR3 has 14 amino acids. CDR3 DNA sequence: TGTGCCAGCAGTTCACAAAGGAGCAATCAGCCCCAGCATTTT. It translates to CASSSQRSNQPQHF.

The chain combines TRBV9 with TRBJ2-5; a weak D match, TRBD2 (6 bases). This CDR3 has 16 residues. Germline values: CDR1 SGDLS, CDR2 YYNGEE. V was clipped by 4 bases and J by 6 bases, with 22 bases between them. CDR3 sequence: CASSPDAGLASQTQYF. CDR3 in DNA: TGTGCCAGCAGCCCTGACGCGGGACTTGCATCGCAGACCCAGTACTTC.

J is TRBJ1-2 and V is TRBV15; 7 nucleotides agree with TRBD1. The junction had 8 bases not matched to a gene; V was cut back by 6 bases and J by 7 bases. The CDR3 totals 13 residues. Germline CDR1 LNHNV, CDR2 YYDKDF (reference sequence). CDR3 residues: CATSPTGVVGYTF. The CDR3 nucleotides are TGTGCCACCAGTCCCACAGGGGTTGTTGGCTACACCTTC.

The V gene is TRBV11-2, the J gene TRBJ2-2, with D possibly called TRBD1 or TRBD2 (5 bases each). Germline lookup yields CDR1 SGHAT and CDR2 FQNNGV. The CDR3 is made up of 18 amino acids. The V end was cut by 3 bases, the J end by 0 bases, with 17 bases between. The CDR3 nucleotides read TGTGCCAGCAGCTTGGCCGGGACGACCGCAGCGAACACCGGGGAGCTGTTTTTT. Protein: CASSLAGTTAANTGELFF.

The chain uses TRBV4-3 and TRBJ1-2, with a weak D call TRBD1 (5 bases). CDR1 and CDR2 from the germline V gene are LGHNA and YSLEER. This CDR3 contains 15 residues. V dropped 4 bases and J dropped 2 bases, with 14 bases sitting between them. CDR3 protein: CASSPLVGGNYGYTF. The CDR3 region has the DNA TGCGCCAGCAGCCCACTCGTTGGGGGAAACTATGGCTACACCTTC.

This clone was found a few times. V and J are TRBV7-3 and TRBJ2-7; D gene unclear. The germline CDR1 and CDR2 sequences are SGHTA and FQGTGA. Trimming pared 2 bases from V and 4 bases from J, leaving 9 bases between. The CDR3 has 13 residues. For the CDR3, the DNA is TGTGCCAGCAGCTTAGTGCGAGGATACGAGCAGTACTTC. As protein: CASSLVRGYEQYF.